Here is one T cell receptor beta chain with its context. Sequencing used immunoSEQ multiplex PCR; TCRdb keeps in-frame clones, though not all of them. The sample lists some 120,000 clones, over 70% occurring once. V shed 1 base, J shed 5 bases, and the junction held 8 bases outside the gene matches. Germline V gives CDR1 LNHDA, CDR2 SQIVND (reference sequence). This CDR3 comprises 16 residues. These data belong to a study of blood T cell repertoires in COVID-19. Specimen: peripheral blood. The chain joins TRBV19 to TRBJ2-1; 7 bases agree with TRBD2. This clonotype originated in a woman in her 70s with acute or convalescent COVID-19. The CDR3 spells CASSIGGAGAHNEQFF. The CDR3 DNA sequence: TGTGCCAGTAGTATAGGCGGCGCGGGAGCCCACAATGAGCAGTTCTTC.